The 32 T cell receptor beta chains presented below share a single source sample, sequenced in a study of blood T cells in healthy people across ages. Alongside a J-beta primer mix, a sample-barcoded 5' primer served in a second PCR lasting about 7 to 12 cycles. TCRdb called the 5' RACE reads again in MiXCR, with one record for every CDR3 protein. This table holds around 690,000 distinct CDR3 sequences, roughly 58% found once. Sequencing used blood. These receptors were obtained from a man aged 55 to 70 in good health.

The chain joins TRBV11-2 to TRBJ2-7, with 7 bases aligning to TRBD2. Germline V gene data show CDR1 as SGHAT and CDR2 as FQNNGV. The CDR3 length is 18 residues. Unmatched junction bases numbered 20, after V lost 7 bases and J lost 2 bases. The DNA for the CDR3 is TGTGCCAGCAACAGATTTCTTTGGGGCCGGGGGGTCACCTACGAGCAGTACTTC. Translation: CASNRFLWGRGVTYEQYF.

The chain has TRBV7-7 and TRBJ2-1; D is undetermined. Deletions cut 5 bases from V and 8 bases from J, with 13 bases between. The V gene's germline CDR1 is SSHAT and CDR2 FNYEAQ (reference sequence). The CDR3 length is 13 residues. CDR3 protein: CASSQLGSDEQFF. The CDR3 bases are TGTGCCAGCAGCCAGCTAGGGTCAGATGAGCAGTTCTTC.

The CDR3 region has the DNA TGCAGTGCCCCAGGGGAGGGACAGGGGGCTGGTAATGAGCAGTTCTTC. It yields the protein CSAPGEGQGAGNEQFF. The chain has TRBV20-1 and TRBJ2-1; TRBD1 matches at 12 bases. The CDR3 sequence is 16 residues long. V shed 6 bases, J shed 7 bases, and the junction held 13 bases outside the gene matches. The germline CDR1 and CDR2 sequences are DFQATT and SNEGSKA (reference sequence).

The CDR3 DNA is TGCAGCGTCGAGACAGGAGCGGAGACCCAGTACTTC. This gives the protein CSVETGAETQYF. The chain combines TRBV29-1 with TRBJ2-5, with a tentative D call TRBD1 (6 bases). The germline V gene encodes CDR1 SQVTM and CDR2 ANQGSEA. The ends were cut back, 6 bases at V and 5 bases at J, with 13 bases in the middle. The CDR3 runs to 12 residues.

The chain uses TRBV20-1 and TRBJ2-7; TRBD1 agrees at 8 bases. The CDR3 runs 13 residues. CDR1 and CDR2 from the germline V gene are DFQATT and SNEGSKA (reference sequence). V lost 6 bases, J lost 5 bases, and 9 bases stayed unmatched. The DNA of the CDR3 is TGCAGTGCGGAGAGACAGGGGCTGCACGAGCAGTACTTC. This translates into CSAERQGLHEQYF.

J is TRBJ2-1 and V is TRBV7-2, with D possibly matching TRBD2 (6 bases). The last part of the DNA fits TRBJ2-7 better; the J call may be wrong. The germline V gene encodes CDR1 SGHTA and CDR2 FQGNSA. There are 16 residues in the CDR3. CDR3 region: CASSLVGGPDYNEQYF. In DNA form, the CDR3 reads TGTGCCAGCAGCTTAGTCGGGGGACCTGACTACAATGAGCAGTACTTC.

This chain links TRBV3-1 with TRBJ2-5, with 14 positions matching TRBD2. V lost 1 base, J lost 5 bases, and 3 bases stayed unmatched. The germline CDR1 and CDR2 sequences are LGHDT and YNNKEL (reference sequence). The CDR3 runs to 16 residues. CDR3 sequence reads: CASSQAGLAGAETQYF. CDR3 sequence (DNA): TGTGCCAGCAGCCAAGCGGGACTAGCGGGGGCGGAGACCCAGTACTTC.

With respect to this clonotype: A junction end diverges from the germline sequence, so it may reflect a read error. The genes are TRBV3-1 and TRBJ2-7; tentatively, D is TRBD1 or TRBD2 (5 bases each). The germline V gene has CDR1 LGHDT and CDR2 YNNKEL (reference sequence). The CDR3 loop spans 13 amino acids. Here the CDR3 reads CACSIGAGYEQYF. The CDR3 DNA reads TGTGCCTGCAGCATCGGGGCCGGGTACGAGCAGTACTTC.

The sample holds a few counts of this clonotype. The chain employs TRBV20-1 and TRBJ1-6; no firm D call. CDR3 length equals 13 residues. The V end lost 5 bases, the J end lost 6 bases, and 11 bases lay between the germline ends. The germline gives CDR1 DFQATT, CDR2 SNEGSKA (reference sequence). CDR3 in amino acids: CSADRVSNSPLHF. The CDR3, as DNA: TGCAGTGCTGACCGGGTTTCTAATTCACCCCTCCACTTT.

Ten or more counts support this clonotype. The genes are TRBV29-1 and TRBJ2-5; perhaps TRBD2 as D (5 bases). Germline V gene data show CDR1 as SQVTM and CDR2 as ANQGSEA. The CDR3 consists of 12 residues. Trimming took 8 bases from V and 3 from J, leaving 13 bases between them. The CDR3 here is CSFSGLEETQYF. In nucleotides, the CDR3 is TGCAGCTTTTCCGGACTCGAAGAGACCCAGTACTTC.

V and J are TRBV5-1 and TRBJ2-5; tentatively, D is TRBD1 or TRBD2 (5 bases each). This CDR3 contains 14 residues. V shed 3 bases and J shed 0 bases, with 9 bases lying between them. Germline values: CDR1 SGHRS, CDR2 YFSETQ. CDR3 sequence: CASSYGTNQETQYF. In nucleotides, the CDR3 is TGCGCCAGCAGCTACGGGACGAACCAAGAGACCCAGTACTTC.

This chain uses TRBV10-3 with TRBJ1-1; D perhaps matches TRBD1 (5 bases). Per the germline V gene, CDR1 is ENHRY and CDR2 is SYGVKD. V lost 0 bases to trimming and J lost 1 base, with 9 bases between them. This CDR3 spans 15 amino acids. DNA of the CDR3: TGTGCCATCAGTGAGTCAGGACAAAAGAACACTGAAGCTTTCTTT. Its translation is CAISESGQKNTEAFF.

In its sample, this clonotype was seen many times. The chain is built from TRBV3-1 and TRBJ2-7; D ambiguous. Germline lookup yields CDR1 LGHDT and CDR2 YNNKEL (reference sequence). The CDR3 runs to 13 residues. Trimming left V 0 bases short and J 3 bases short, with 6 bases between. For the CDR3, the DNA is TGTGCCAGCAGCCAAGATAGAGGCTACGAGCAGTACTTC. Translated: CASSQDRGYEQYF.

The CDR3 loop is CALAERGGPTDTQYF. In DNA, the CDR3 is TGTGCCCTAGCGGAACGGGGGGGACCCACAGATACGCAGTATTTT. The chain employs TRBV7-9 and TRBJ2-3; 8 bases are shared with TRBD2. CDR1 and CDR2 from the germline V gene are SEHNR and FQNEAQ (reference sequence). The V and J ends lost 11 bases and 2 bases, in that order; junction bases with no gene match: 12. CDR3 length: 15 residues.

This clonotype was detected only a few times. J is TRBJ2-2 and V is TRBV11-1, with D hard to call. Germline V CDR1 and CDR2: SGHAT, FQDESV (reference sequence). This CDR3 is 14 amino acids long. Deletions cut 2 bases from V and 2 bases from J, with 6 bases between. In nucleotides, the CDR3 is TGTGCCAGCAGCTTAAACACTAACACCGGGGAGCTGTTTTTT. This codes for CASSLNTNTGELFF.

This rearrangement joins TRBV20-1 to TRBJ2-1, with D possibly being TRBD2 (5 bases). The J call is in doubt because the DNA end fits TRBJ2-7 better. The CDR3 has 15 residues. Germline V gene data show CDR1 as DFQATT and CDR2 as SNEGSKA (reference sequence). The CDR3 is CSARDYGKTYNEQYF. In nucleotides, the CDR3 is TGCAGTGCTAGAGATTACGGGAAAACCTACAATGAGCAGTACTTC.

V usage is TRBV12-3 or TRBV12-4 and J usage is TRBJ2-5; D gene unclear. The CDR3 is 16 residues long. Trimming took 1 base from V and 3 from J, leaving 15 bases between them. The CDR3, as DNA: TGTGCCAGCAGTTTAGTCCCCGGCACGAGTAAAGAGACCCAGTACTTC. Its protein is CASSLVPGTSKETQYF.

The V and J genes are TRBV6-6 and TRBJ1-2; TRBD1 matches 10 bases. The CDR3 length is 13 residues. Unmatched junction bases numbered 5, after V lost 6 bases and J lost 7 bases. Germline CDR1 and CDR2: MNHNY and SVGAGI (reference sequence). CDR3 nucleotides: TGTGCCAGCAGCCCCCGACAGGGGGCTGGCTACACCTTC. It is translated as CASSPRQGAGYTF.

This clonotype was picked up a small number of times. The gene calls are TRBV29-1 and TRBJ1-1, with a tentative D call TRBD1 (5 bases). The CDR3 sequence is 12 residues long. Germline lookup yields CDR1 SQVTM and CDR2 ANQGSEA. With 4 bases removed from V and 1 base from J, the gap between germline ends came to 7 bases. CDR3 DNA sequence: TGCAGCGTTGGCGGGGCGAACACTGAAGCTTTCTTT. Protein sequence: CSVGGANTEAFF.

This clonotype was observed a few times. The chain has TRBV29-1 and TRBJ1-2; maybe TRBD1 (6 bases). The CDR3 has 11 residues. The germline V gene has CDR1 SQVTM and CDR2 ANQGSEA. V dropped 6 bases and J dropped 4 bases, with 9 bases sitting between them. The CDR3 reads CSVRTVYGYTF. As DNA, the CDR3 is TGCAGCGTCCGGACAGTCTATGGCTACACCTTC.

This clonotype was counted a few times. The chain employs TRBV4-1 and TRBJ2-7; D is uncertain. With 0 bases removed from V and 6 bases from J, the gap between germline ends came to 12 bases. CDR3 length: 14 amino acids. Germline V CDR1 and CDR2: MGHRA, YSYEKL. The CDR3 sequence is CASSQDADWGEQYF. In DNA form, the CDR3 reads TGCGCCAGCAGCCAAGATGCAGACTGGGGCGAGCAGTACTTC.

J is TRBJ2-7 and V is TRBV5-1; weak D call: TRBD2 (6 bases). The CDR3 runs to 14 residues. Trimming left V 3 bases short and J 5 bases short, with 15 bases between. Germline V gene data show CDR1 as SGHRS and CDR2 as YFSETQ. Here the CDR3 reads CASSWGEVTDEQYF. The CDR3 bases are TGCGCCAGCAGCTGGGGGGAGGTTACGGACGAGCAGTACTTC.

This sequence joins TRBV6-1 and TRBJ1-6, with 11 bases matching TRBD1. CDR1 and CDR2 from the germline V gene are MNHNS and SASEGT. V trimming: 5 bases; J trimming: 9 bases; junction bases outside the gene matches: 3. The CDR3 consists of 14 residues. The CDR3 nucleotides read TGTGCCAGCAGTCCGGGACAGGGGGTTTCACCCCTCCACTTT. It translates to CASSPGQGVSPLHF.

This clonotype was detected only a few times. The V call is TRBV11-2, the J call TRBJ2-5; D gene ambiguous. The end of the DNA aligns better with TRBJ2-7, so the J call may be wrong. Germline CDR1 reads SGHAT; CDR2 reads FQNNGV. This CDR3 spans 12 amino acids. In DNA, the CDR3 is TGTGCCAGCAGCTTCTCTCTCAACGAGCAGTACTTC. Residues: CASSFSLNEQYF.

The CDR3 loop reads CASSLAGDYQETQYF. The CDR3 DNA reads as TGTGCCAGCAGCTTAGCGGGGGACTACCAAGAGACCCAGTACTTC. The J gene is TRBJ2-5, the V gene TRBV7-9; D may be TRBD2 (6 bases). Germline V lookup: CDR1 SEHNR, CDR2 FQNEAQ (reference sequence). Between the trimmed V and J ends, which lost 0 bases and 0 bases, there was a span of 8 bases. The CDR3 is 15 amino acids.

For the CDR3, the DNA is TGTGCCAGCAGCTTAGCGGGGGCCGCCTCTGGGGCCAACGTCCTGACTTTC. Encoded protein: CASSLAGAASGANVLTF. The chain uses TRBV7-2 and TRBJ2-6; weak D call: TRBD1 (6 bases). Per germline, CDR1 SGHTA and CDR2 FQGNSA. There are 17 residues in the CDR3. Trimming took 0 bases from V and 0 from J, leaving 9 bases between them. Complete variable domain (other parts from reference TRBV7-2 and TRBJ2-6): GAGVSQSPSNKVTEKGKDVELRCDPISGHTALYWYRQSLGQGLEFLIYFQGNSAPDKSGLPSDRFSAERTGGSVSTLTIQRTQQEDSAVYLCASSLAGAASGANVLTFGAGSRLTVL.

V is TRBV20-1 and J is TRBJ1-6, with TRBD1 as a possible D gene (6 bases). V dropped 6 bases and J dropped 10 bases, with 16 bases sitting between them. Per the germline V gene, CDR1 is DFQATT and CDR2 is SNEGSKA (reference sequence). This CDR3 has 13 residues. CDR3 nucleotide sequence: TGCAGTGCCCCCACCGGGGGGCAATCACCCCTCCACTTT. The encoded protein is CSAPTGGQSPLHF.

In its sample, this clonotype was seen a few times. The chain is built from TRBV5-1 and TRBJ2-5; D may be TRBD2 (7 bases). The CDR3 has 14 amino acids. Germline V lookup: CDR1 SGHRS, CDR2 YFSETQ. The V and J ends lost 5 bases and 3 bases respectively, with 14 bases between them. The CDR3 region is CASRFRGAEETQYF. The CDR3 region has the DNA TGCGCCAGCAGGTTTCGGGGGGCTGAAGAGACCCAGTACTTC.

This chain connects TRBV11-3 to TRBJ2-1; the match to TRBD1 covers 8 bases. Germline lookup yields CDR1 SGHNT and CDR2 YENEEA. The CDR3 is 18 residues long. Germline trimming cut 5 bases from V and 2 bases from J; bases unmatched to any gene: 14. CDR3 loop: CASSKENGPDRAYNEQFF. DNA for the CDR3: TGTGCCAGCAGCAAAGAGAATGGCCCGGACAGGGCCTACAATGAGCAGTTCTTC.

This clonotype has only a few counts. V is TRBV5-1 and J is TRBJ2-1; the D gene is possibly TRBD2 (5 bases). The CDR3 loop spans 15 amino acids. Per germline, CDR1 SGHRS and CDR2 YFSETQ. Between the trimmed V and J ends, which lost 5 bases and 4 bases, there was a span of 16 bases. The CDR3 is CASSLIGVEYNEQFF. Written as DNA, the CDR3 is TGCGCCAGCAGTCTGATCGGGGTGGAGTACAATGAGCAGTTCTTC.

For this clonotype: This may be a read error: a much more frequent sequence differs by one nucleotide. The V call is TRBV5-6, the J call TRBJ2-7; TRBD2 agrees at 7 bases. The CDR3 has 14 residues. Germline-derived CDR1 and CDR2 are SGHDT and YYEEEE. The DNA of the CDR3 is TGTGCCGGCAGCAGTCAATTCGTGGGGGGGGAGCAGTACTTC. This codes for CAGSSQFVGGEQYF.

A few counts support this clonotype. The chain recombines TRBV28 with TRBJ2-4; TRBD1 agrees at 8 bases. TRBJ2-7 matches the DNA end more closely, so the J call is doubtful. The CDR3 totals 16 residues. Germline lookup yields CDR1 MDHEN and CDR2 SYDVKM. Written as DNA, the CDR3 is TGTGCCAGCAGCCTGGGTCCCAGGGGGCTATCCCACGAGCAGTACTTC. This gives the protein CASSLGPRGLSHEQYF.